This T cell receptor beta chain was recovered during a study of T cells after posttransplantation cyclophosphamide. Points from the study as a whole: Donor CD8+ memory clones often dominated recipient blood repertoires at later times. Recipient CMV seropositivity and CMV reactivation strongly tracked TRB clonality. Blood and skin or GI T cell repertoires showed limited TRB overlap.

A marrow graft followed busulfan-fludarabine conditioning, with cyclophosphamide on days +3 and +4. Sequenced by immunoSEQ multiplex PCR; TCRdb stores in-frame clones only, minus some. This sample has over 15,000 clones and no singletons, with around 0.5% in the ten largest. This clone was counted many times. The antigen remains unidentified. Sequencing used PBMCs, obtained after allogeneic stem cell transplant with posttransplant cyclophosphamide. The receptor's source is a female patient aged 25-40 years who received an allogeneic stem cell transplant from a related donor, was CMV-positive, and had no GVHD. Some T cells may be provided by the graft donor.

Here the CDR3 reads CASSIDLRGTEAFF. The CDR3 DNA reads TGTGCCAGTAGTATAGATCTAAGAGGCACTGAAGCTTTCTTT. The rearrangement links TRBV19 to TRBJ1-1; D is unresolved. The germline V gene encodes CDR1 LNHDA and CDR2 SQIVND (reference sequence). The CDR3 spans 14 residues. Trimming left V 0 bases short and J 4 bases short, with 9 bases between.